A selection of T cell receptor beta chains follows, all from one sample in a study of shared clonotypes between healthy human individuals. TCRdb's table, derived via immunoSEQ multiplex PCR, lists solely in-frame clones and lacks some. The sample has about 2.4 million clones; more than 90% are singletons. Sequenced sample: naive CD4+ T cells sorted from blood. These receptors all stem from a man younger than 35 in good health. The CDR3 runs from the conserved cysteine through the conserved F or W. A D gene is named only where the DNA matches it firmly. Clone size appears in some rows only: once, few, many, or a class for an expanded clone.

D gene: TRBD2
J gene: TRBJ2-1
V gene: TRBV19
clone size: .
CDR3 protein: CASSTGTSGYNEQFF
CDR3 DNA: TGTGCCAGTAGCACCGGGACTAGCGGATACAATGAGCAGTTCTTC

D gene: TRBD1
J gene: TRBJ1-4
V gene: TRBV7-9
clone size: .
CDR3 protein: CASSLGGTANEKLFF
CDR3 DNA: TGTGCCAGCAGCTTAGGAGGGACAGCTAATGAAAAACTGTTTTTT

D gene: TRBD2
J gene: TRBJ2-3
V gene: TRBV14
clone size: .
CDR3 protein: CASSSGLAGGKSTDTQYF
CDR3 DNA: TGTGCCAGCAGCTCAGGACTAGCGGGAGGCAAGAGCACAGATACGCAGTATTTT

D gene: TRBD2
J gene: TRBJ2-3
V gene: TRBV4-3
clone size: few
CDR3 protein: CASSQTGGTDTQYF
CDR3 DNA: TGCGCCAGCAGCCAAACGGGAGGGACGGATACGCAGTATTTT

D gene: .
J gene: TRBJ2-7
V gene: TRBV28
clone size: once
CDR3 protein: CASKVGSLLDEQYF
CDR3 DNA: TGTGCCAGCAAGGTCGGGTCCCTCCTAGACGAGCAGTACTTC

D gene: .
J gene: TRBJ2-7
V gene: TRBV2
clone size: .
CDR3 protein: CASSPRVDSYEQYF
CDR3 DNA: TGTGCCAGCAGTCCACGGGTAGATTCCTACGAGCAGTACTTC

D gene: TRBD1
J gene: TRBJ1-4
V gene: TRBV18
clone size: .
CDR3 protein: CASSPGQGGEKLFF
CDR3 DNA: TGTGCCAGCTCCCCGGGACAGGGGGGTGAAAAACTGTTTTTT

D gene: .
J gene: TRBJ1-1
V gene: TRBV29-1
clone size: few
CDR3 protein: CSVGGDGEAFF
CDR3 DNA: TGCAGCGTTGGGGGGGACGGTGAAGCTTTCTTT

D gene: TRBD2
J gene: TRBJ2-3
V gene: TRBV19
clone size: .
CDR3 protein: CASRLAGLGTQYF
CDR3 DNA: TGTGCCAGTAGGCTAGCGGGTTTGGGGACGCAGTATTTT

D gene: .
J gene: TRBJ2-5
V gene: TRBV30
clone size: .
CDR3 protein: CAWSAEWTQYF
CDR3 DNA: TGTGCCTGGAGTGCTGAATGGACCCAGTACTTC

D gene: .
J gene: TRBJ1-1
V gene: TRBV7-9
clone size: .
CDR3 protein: CASSLVLDTEAFF
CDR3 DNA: TGTGCCAGCAGCTTAGTTCTGGACACTGAAGCTTTCTTT

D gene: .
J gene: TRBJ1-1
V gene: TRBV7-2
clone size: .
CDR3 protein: CASSLVPVWNTEAFF
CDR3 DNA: TGTGCCAGCAGCTTAGTTCCAGTCTGGAACACTGAAGCTTTCTTT

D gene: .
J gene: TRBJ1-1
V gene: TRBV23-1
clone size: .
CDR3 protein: CASSQSGTPNTEAFF
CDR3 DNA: TGCGCCAGCAGTCAATCTGGCACTCCGAACACTGAAGCTTTCTTT

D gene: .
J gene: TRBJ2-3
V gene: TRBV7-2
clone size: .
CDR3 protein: CASSLTGRVPDTQYF
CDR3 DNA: TGTGCCAGCAGCTTAACAGGGAGAGTCCCAGATACGCAGTATTTT

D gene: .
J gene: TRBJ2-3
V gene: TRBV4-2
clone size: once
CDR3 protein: CASSQGLSTDTQYF
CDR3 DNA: TGTGCCAGCAGCCAGGGCCTGAGCACAGATACGCAGTATTTT

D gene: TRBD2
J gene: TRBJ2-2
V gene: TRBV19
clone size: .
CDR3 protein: CASSMPGLAGVLNTGELFF
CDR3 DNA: TGTGCCAGTAGTATGCCCGGACTAGCGGGAGTATTGAACACCGGGGAGCTGTTTTTT